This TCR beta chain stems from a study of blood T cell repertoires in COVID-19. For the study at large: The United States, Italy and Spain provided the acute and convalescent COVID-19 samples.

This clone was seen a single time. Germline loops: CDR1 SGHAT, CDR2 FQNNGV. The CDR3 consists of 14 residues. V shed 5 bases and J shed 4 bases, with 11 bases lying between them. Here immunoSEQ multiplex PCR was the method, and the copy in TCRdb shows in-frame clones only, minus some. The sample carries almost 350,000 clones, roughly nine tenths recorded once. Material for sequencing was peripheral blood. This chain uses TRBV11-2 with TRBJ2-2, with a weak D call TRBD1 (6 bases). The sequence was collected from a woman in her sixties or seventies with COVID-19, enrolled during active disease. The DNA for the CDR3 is TGTGCCAGCAGCCCCCACAGGGTCACCGGGGAGCTGTTTTTT. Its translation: CASSPHRVTGELFF.